This T cell receptor beta chain was profiled in a study of metastatic and nonmetastatic thyroid tumors. Study summary: Comparative analysis of repertoires was undertaken across blood and tumor or nodule tissue obtained from malignant and benign thyroid patients. Broader study findings: Reported TCR beta diversity, measured in blood and tumor, was significantly higher for malignant thyroid tumors than for benign nodules.

TCRdb re-processed the PCR reads through MiXCR. The data contain 15,000 to 17,000 clones, approximately 20% of them singletons. On this clone itself: Its target is not known. A junction boundary mismatches the germline segment, possibly from a read error.

The CDR3 totals 15 residues. CDR1 MRHNA and CDR2 SNTAGT come from the germline V gene. Thyroid surgery was performed in patients who had received no treatment beforehand. The TCR was taken from a female donor with papillary thyroid cancer or a benign thyroid nodule (not recorded which). Some clones in this sample may be carry-over from other donors' samples. Specimen: tumor tissue. The gene calls are TRBV6-4 and TRBJ2-3; D uncertain. CDR3 protein: CASSDSGVSTYTQYF. The CDR3 nucleotides read TGTGCCAGCAGTGACTCCGGCGTGAGCACATATACGCAGTATTTT.